This T cell receptor (beta chain) was documented in a study of shared clonotypes between healthy human individuals. Clones were read by immunoSEQ multiplex PCR, and TCRdb kept only the in-frame ones, dropping some. Of some 1.5 million clones in the sample, more than 95% are singletons; the top ten hold roughly 1.1%. On this clone itself: Its antigen remains unknown.

The CDR3 has 13 amino acids. With 6 bases clipped from V and 8 bases from J, the junction kept 2 bases outside the gene matches. CDR1 is SNHLY and CDR2 is FYNNEI in the germline V gene. General observations from the study: It was anticipated that sequencing depth would influence how many clonotypes donors shared.

The chain couples TRBV2 to TRBJ2-1; TRBD2 aligns across 12 bases. Sequenced sample: naive CD4+ T cells sorted from blood. The subset: CD45RA+ positively selected. The origin of this receptor is a man between 25 and 39 years old in good health. CDR3 in DNA: TGTGCCAGCAGGACTAGCGGGAGCTATGAGCAGTTCTTC. This translates into CASRTSGSYEQFF.